The rows below give T cell receptor beta chains drawn from one sample of a study of T cells after yellow fever vaccination. TCRdb itself ran the 5' RACE reads through MiXCR, one entry per CDR3 protein. The repertoire consists of about 74,000 distinct CDR3 sequences, with around 6.5% occurring once and the leading ten covering 30% to 45%. This specimen was CD8+ T cells sorted from PBMCs, taken less than 6 days after the first yellow fever vaccination. These receptor sequences come from a man between 18 and 35 years old who received the YFV17D yellow fever vaccine. Both conserved end residues are part of each CDR3.

J: TRBJ2-7; V: TRBV3-1; CDR3: CASSPGQGGDEQYF
J: TRBJ2-5; V: TRBV12-3/TRBV12-4; CDR3: CASSLLLMETQYF
J: TRBJ2-1; V: TRBV5-1; CDR3: CASSLRSRDWNEQFF
J: TRBJ2-3; V: TRBV7-3; CDR3: CASRDRSTDTQYF
J: TRBJ2-7; V: TRBV4-1; CDR3: CASSQGGAPYEQYF
J: TRBJ2-1; V: TRBV12-3/TRBV12-4; CDR3: CATQPRGNNEQFF
J: TRBJ2-3; V: TRBV7-6; CDR3: CASSLIGGTDTQYF
J: TRBJ1-2; V: TRBV20-1; CDR3: CSASRAQADGYTF
J: TRBJ2-1; V: TRBV2; CDR3: CASSFSRGNEQFF
J: TRBJ2-5; V: TRBV11-1; CDR3: CASSPPGERGGLIRGAQYF
J: TRBJ2-4; V: TRBV20-1; CDR3: CSARDSRGEGIQYF
J: TRBJ2-7; V: TRBV7-9; CDR3: CASSLRDTHYEQYF
J: TRBJ2-7; V: TRBV29-1; CDR3: CSVLPTGSYEQYF
J: TRBJ2-1; V: TRBV6-1; CDR3: CASSLSGVSDEQFF
J: TRBJ2-1; V: TRBV7-9; CDR3: CASSSSGTFDEQFF
J: TRBJ1-4; V: TRBV6-1; CDR3: CASSTQRGEEKLFF
J: TRBJ2-3; V: TRBV5-4; CDR3: CASSLFGIGAGFSTDTQYF
J: TRBJ2-3; V: TRBV7-9; CDR3: CASSRRDSNTDTQYF
J: TRBJ2-3; V: TRBV27; CDR3: CASSSSGGASDTQYF
J: TRBJ2-5; V: TRBV27; CDR3: CASSLSRGGETQYF
J: TRBJ2-1; V: TRBV7-9; CDR3: CASSLSSSGGPYEQFF
J: TRBJ2-5; V: TRBV7-6; CDR3: CASSPTPYSVRQETQYF
J: TRBJ1-1; V: TRBV7-2; CDR3: CASSWMNTEAFF
J: TRBJ1-2; V: TRBV12-3/TRBV12-4; CDR3: CASSRTFYGYTF
J: TRBJ1-5; V: TRBV4-1; CDR3: CASSRGQGNQPQHF
J: TRBJ2-7; V: TRBV6-5; CDR3: CASSPGANEQYF
J: TRBJ2-7; V: TRBV11-2; CDR3: CASRPPNKDEQYF
J: TRBJ1-2; V: TRBV4-3; CDR3: CASSQHAANYGYTF
J: TRBJ1-5; V: TRBV7-8; CDR3: CASSLMLGQGYGPQHF
J: TRBJ2-7; V: TRBV4-2; CDR3: CASSQDPPSGGTEQYF
J: TRBJ1-1; V: TRBV6-2/TRBV6-3; CDR3: CASSYVGVRTEAFF
J: TRBJ1-4; V: TRBV13; CDR3: CASSFGWRGGEKLFF
J: TRBJ2-1; V: TRBV4-3; CDR3: CASSPSVGASYNEQFF
J: TRBJ2-2; V: TRBV15; CDR3: CATSNPGTGELFF
J: TRBJ1-3; V: TRBV18; CDR3: CASSPPYRTISGNTIYF
J: TRBJ2-5; V: TRBV12-3/TRBV12-4; CDR3: CASSLVGTGGQETQYF
J: TRBJ2-2; V: TRBV7-9; CDR3: CASSFGFGELFF
J: TRBJ2-5; V: TRBV27; CDR3: CASSLLAGGQETQYF
J: TRBJ2-3; V: TRBV6-1; CDR3: CASSTPVATSIADTQYF
J: TRBJ2-5; V: TRBV7-2; CDR3: CASSLGATDLQTQYF
J: TRBJ1-2; V: TRBV29-1; CDR3: CSVDRTGFYGYTF
J: TRBJ2-7; V: TRBV14; CDR3: CASSHPSGGAYEQYF
J: TRBJ1-2; V: TRBV4-3; CDR3: CASSTFRQKASYGYTF
J: TRBJ2-3; V: TRBV7-9; CDR3: CASSSGATDTQYF